Presented here are 27 T cell receptor beta chains from one specimen sequenced in a study of blood T cell repertoires in COVID-19. Repertoires were generated with immunoSEQ multiplex PCR, while TCRdb's copy carries only in-frame clones and drops some. The table lists 650,000 to 800,000 clones, approximately 90% of them singletons. Sequencing input: peripheral blood. The receptors were sampled from a woman aged 18-29 years with acute or convalescent COVID-19.

The rearrangement links TRBV5-6 to TRBJ1-1, with 9 bases matching TRBD1. V was clipped by 4 bases and J by 6 bases; unmatched bases: 10. Germline lookup yields CDR1 SGHDT and CDR2 YYEEEE. The CDR3 has 15 amino acids. The CDR3, as DNA: TGTGCCAGCAGCAATTTACAGGGGGCGTCGGCTGAAGCTTTCTTT. It encodes CASSNLQGASAEAFF.

This chain connects TRBV6-5 to TRBJ1-6, with TRBD1 matching 7 bases. CDR1 and CDR2 from the germline V gene are MNHEY and SVGAGI. V was clipped by 8 bases and J by 7 bases; unmatched bases: 11. The CDR3 runs to 15 residues. The CDR3 sequence: CASWLRDSLNSPLHF. The CDR3 DNA reads TGTGCCAGCTGGCTAAGGGACAGCCTAAATTCACCCCTCCACTTT.

The CDR3 loop reads CASSEVVTGLNTEAFF. The DNA of the CDR3 is TGCGCCAGCAGCGAAGTGGTGACAGGGTTGAACACTGAAGCTTTCTTT. This chain links TRBV5-1 with TRBJ1-1; 7 bases are a match to TRBD1. Germline CDR1 is SGHRS and CDR2 is YFSETQ. With V trimmed by 4 bases and J by 0 bases, 9 bases remained unmatched. This CDR3 region has 16 residues. The full variable domain, with the rest looked up from reference TRBV5-1 and TRBJ1-1, is KAGVTQTPRYLIKTRGQQVTLSCSPISGHRSVSWYQQTPGQGLQFLFEYFSETQRNKGNFPGRFSGRQFSNSRSEMNVSTLELGDSALYLCASSEVVTGLNTEAFFGQGTRLTVV.

The CDR3 loop is CASSWRSGYANTEAFF. CDR3 coding DNA: TGTGCCAGCAGCTGGCGGTCGGGGTATGCGAACACTGAAGCTTTCTTT. V gene TRBV7-9 combines with J gene TRBJ1-1; no clear D. This CDR3 has 16 amino acids. The germline V and J ends were trimmed by 4 bases and 1 base, with 16 bases remaining between them. Germline values: CDR1 SEHNR, CDR2 FQNEAQ (reference sequence). The full variable domain, its missing parts supplied by reference TRBV7-9 and TRBJ1-1, is DTGVSQNPRHKITKRGQNVTFRCDPISEHNRLYWYRQTLGQGPEFLTYFQNEAQLEKSRLLSDRFSAERPKGSFSTLEIQRTEQGDSAMYLCASSWRSGYANTEAFFGQGTRLTVV.

This chain uses TRBV4-1 with TRBJ1-2; TRBD1 might be the D (5 bases). V was pared by 0 bases and J by 4 bases, with 12 bases between. The CDR3 spans 15 residues. Germline V gene data show CDR1 as MGHRA and CDR2 as YSYEKL. This chain's CDR3 is CASSQEAGSAYGYTF. The CDR3 nucleotides read TGCGCCAGCAGCCAAGAAGCAGGGTCTGCCTATGGCTACACCTTC.

This sequence joins TRBV6-5 and TRBJ1-2, with 7 bases aligning to TRBD1. Germline lookup yields CDR1 MNHEY and CDR2 SVGAGI. The CDR3 covers 12 residues. V gave up 9 bases and J gave up 4 bases; unmatched junction bases: 5. The CDR3 spells CASPTGFYGYTF. CDR3 in DNA: TGTGCCAGTCCGACAGGGTTCTATGGCTACACCTTC.

The chain is built from TRBV11-2 and TRBJ2-7; no firm D call. V was cut by 3 bases and J by 6 bases, with 18 bases left in between. The CDR3 has 15 residues. Germline V CDR1 and CDR2: SGHAT, FQNNGV. The CDR3: CASSLAPQQHSEQYF. CDR3 DNA: TGTGCCAGCAGCTTGGCCCCACAGCAGCACAGCGAGCAGTACTTC.

This sequence joins TRBV6-2 or TRBV6-3 and TRBJ2-7, with no clear D. Germline loops: CDR1 MNHEY, CDR2 SVGEGT. The CDR3 consists of 16 residues. Between the trimmed V and J ends, which lost 6 bases and 2 bases, there was a span of 20 bases. The CDR3 reads CASSPKAWVQTYEQYF. CDR3 coding DNA: TGTGCCAGCAGCCCTAAGGCTTGGGTACAGACCTACGAGCAGTACTTC.

This clone was detected a few times. This chain uses TRBV25-1 with TRBJ1-1; 10 bases match TRBD1. The V gene's germline CDR1 is MGHDK and CDR2 SYGVNS. The CDR3 extends over 12 amino acids. The V and J ends lost 8 bases and 11 bases, in that order; junction bases with no gene match: 8. CDR3: CASQDRGKSAFF. CDR3 in DNA: TGTGCCAGCCAGGACAGGGGGAAGTCGGCTTTCTTT.

The CDR3 region is CASSPTTGPTATEAFF. The CDR3 bases are TGTGCCAGCTCACCGACGACCGGCCCCACAGCCACTGAAGCTTTCTTT. The rearrangement joins TRBV18 to TRBJ1-1; D is unclear. Germline V CDR1 and CDR2: KGHSH, LQKENI. Trimming stripped 3 bases from V and 4 bases from J, with 18 bases between. The CDR3 extends over 16 amino acids.

The rearrangement links TRBV9 to TRBJ2-4, with D tentatively TRBD2 (6 bases). CDR1 and CDR2 from the germline V gene are SGDLS and YYNGEE. This CDR3 is 18 amino acids long. Trimming took 3 bases from V and 0 from J, leaving 19 bases between them. CDR3 nucleotide sequence: TGTGCCAGCAGCGCGTGGGACTCCCCTAGTCTAGCCAAAAACATTCAGTACTTC. It yields the protein CASSAWDSPSLAKNIQYF.

The genes are TRBV27 and TRBJ2-3, with TRBD2 identical over 9 bases. The CDR3 loop spans 15 amino acids. Germline V CDR1 and CDR2: MNHEY, SMNVEV (reference sequence). Trimming took 2 bases from V and 3 from J; bases not matched to a gene: 3. In DNA form, the CDR3 reads TGTGCCAGCAGTTTAATGCGGGGGGGAACAGATACGCAGTATTTT. The encoded protein is CASSLMRGGTDTQYF.

This chain connects TRBV4-1 to TRBJ2-1, with a weak D call TRBD1 (6 bases). The CDR3 covers 16 residues. Deletions cut 2 bases from V and 5 bases from J, with 16 bases between. Germline CDR1 MGHRA, CDR2 YSYEKL. The CDR3 reads CASSQMGRGFDNEQFF. DNA of the CDR3: TGCGCCAGCAGCCAAATGGGCAGGGGATTTGACAATGAGCAGTTCTTC.

The chain employs TRBV28 and TRBJ2-6; possibly TRBD2 for D (6 bases). The CDR3 is made up of 16 amino acids. V lost 2 bases and J 1 base, leaving 9 bases between the germline ends. CDR1 is MDHEN and CDR2 is SYDVKM in the germline V gene. The CDR3 here is CASSLGTQSGANVLTF. The CDR3, as DNA: TGTGCCAGCAGTTTAGGGACTCAATCTGGGGCCAACGTCCTGACTTTC.

This chain uses TRBV6-5 with TRBJ1-1; TRBD1 matches 8 bases. This CDR3 spans 15 amino acids. Per the germline V gene, CDR1 is MNHEY and CDR2 is SVGAGI. V was pared by 3 bases and J by 5 bases, with 8 bases of the junction left unmatched. The CDR3 protein is CASSYTRDRRTEAFF. In DNA form, the CDR3 reads TGTGCCAGCAGTTATACCCGGGACAGGCGTACTGAAGCTTTCTTT.

A few counts support this clone. The CDR3 loop is CSASRTEHNQPQHF. For the CDR3, the DNA is TGCAGTGCTAGTAGGACTGAGCACAATCAGCCCCAGCATTTT. V is TRBV20-1 and J is TRBJ1-5; no firm D call. The CDR3 runs to 14 residues. CDR1 and CDR2 (germline): DFQATT, SNEGSKA (reference sequence). The V end was cut by 3 bases, the J end by 3 bases, with 12 bases between.

The chain recombines TRBV30 with TRBJ1-4; D might be TRBD1 (5 bases). The germline V gene encodes CDR1 GTSNPN and CDR2 SVGIG (reference sequence). The CDR3 length is 13 residues. V lost 5 bases and J 6 bases, leaving 13 bases between the germline ends. The CDR3, as DNA: TGTGCCTGGGGGGCCGGACGCTATGAAAAACTGTTTTTT. Translating gives CAWGAGRYEKLFF. Based on the CDR3 plus reference TRBV30 and TRBJ1-4, the full variable domain is SQTIHQWPATLVQPVGSPLSLECTVEGTSNPNLYWYRQAAGRGLQLLFYSVGIGQISSEVPQNLSASRPQDRQFILSSKKLLLSDSGFYLCAWGAGRYEKLFFGSGTQLSVL.

This sequence joins TRBV11-2 and TRBJ2-3; TRBD1 matches 7 bases. Germline V gene sequence: CDR1 SGHAT, CDR2 FQNNGV. V dropped 2 bases and J dropped 2; count of bases not matched to a gene: 10. The CDR3 has 17 residues. CDR3 sequence (DNA): TGTGCCAGCAGCTTAACGATCGGACAGGACCCCACAGATACGCAGTATTTT. Translating it yields CASSLTIGQDPTDTQYF.

V is TRBV3-1 (or the pseudogene TRBV3-2) and J is TRBJ1-2; D gene ambiguous. V lost 1 base, J lost 4 bases, and 10 bases lay in between. The germline CDR1 and CDR2 sequences are LGHDT and YNNKEL (reference sequence). This CDR3 region has 14 residues. The CDR3 region has the DNA TGTGCCAGCAGCCAAGTGGAACAGACCTATGGCTACACCTTC. This gives the protein CASSQVEQTYGYTF.

This CDR3 reads CASRRQGASEKLFF. Here the CDR3 DNA reads TGTGCCAGCAGGAGACAGGGGGCATCTGAAAAACTGTTTTTT. The chain recombines TRBV6-6 with TRBJ1-4, with 10 bases lining up with TRBD1. Germline CDR1 and CDR2: MNHNY and SVGAGI (reference sequence). Trimming took 6 bases from V and 7 from J; bases not matched to a gene: 5. This CDR3 spans 14 amino acids.

The chain couples TRBV5-5 to TRBJ1-5; possible D gene TRBD1, 6 bases. Germline values: CDR1 SGHKS, CDR2 YYEKEE (reference sequence). Trimming cost V 4 bases and J 3 bases, with 14 bases left between them. The CDR3 is 15 residues long. CDR3 in amino acids: CASSLTGGFNQPQHF. In DNA form, the CDR3 reads TGTGCCAGCAGCCTGACAGGTGGATTCAATCAGCCCCAGCATTTT.

This clone came up once. The genes are TRBV7-8 and TRBJ1-6; maybe TRBD1 (5 bases). V shed 1 base and J shed 12 bases, with 13 bases lying between them. CDR1 and CDR2 from the germline V gene are SGHVS and FQNEAQ. The CDR3 is 14 residues long. The CDR3 bases are TGTGCCAGCAGCTTAGAGGCGGGGCGTGGACCCCTCCACTTT. This gives the protein CASSLEAGRGPLHF.

V gene TRBV11-2 combines with J gene TRBJ1-3, with D hard to call. The V gene lost 9 bases and the J gene lost 0 bases, with 9 bases spanning the gap. This CDR3 has 13 residues. CDR1 is SGHAT and CDR2 is FQNNGV in the germline V gene. The CDR3 coding sequence is TGTGCCAGTTACCAGGTCTCTGGAAACACCATATATTTT. As protein: CASYQVSGNTIYF.

The V gene is TRBV11-1, the J gene TRBJ1-6, with no clear D. The V gene lost 0 bases and the J gene lost 6 bases, with 9 bases spanning the gap. This CDR3 contains 15 residues. CDR1 and CDR2 from the germline V gene are SGHAT and FQDESV (reference sequence). CDR3 in amino acids: CASSLARASNSPLHF. The CDR3 nucleotides are TGTGCCAGCAGCTTAGCGCGTGCCTCTAATTCACCCCTCCACTTT.

This sequence joins TRBV19 and TRBJ1-2; 8 nucleotides line up with TRBD1. CDR3 length equals 14 residues. J was trimmed by 4 bases and V by 3 bases; bases with no gene match: 4. Per germline, CDR1 LNHDA and CDR2 SQIVND (reference sequence). The chain's CDR3 is CASSITGTGYGYTF. For the CDR3, the DNA is TGTGCCAGTAGTATCACCGGGACAGGCTATGGCTACACCTTC.

This chain connects TRBV19 to TRBJ2-2, with 13 bases lining up with TRBD2. V dropped 5 bases and J dropped 7; count of bases not matched to a gene: 4. CDR1 and CDR2 (germline): LNHDA, SQIVND (reference sequence). This CDR3 has 15 residues. CDR3 nucleotides: TGTGCCAGTAGTCTCAGGACTAGCGGGGGCGGGGAGCTGTTTTTT. This encodes CASSLRTSGGGELFF. Looking up the rest from reference TRBV19 and TRBJ2-2 gives the full variable domain: DGGITQSPKYLFRKEGQNVTLSCEQNLNHDAMYWYRQDPGQGLRLIYYSQIVNDFQKGDIAEGYSVSREKKESFPLTVTSAQKNPTAFYLCASSLRTSGGGELFFGEGSRLTVL.

The rearrangement joins TRBV5-8 to TRBJ1-5; D perhaps matches TRBD1 (5 bases). Germline V gene data show CDR1 as SGHTS and CDR2 as YDEGEE. Trimming cost V 1 base and J 0 bases, with 8 bases left between them. The CDR3 consists of 15 residues. CDR3 DNA: TGTGCCAGCAGCTTGAGGGGCTTTAGCAATCAGCCCCAGCATTTT. Protein: CASSLRGFSNQPQHF.